This paragraph covers one TCR beta chain sequence. As yet, its antigen is unknown. These data belong to a study of post-analysis software for immune sequencing data. Study overall: Multiple sclerosis in the patients followed relapsing-remitting, secondary progressive and progressive-relapsing courses.

Study-wide points: F-measure co-clustering was strong for batch-matched samples. TRBV5-6, TRBV5-1 and TRBV20-1 were among a handful of TRBV segments more frequent in patients than controls. Diversity measured as normalized Chao1 was significantly lower in multiple sclerosis patients than in controls.

CDR1 is MDHEN and CDR2 is SYDVKM in the germline V gene. V dropped 8 bases and J dropped 2 bases, with 11 bases sitting between them. This CDR3 has 13 amino acids. The TCR beta cDNA libraries carried unique molecular identifiers. TCRdb independently ran MiXCR on the PCR reads; one entry per CDR3 protein. This repertoire shows roughly 800,000 distinct CDR3 sequences, about 57% found once; its top ten account for over 4%. The source is a girl between 10 and 17 years old with multiple sclerosis. Source material: blood. The rearrangement joins TRBV28 to TRBJ2-3, with D unresolved. CDR3 protein: CASSDQNTDTQYF. DNA of the CDR3: TGTGCCAGCTCGGACCAAAACACAGATACGCAGTATTTT.